This T cell receptor (beta chain) was sequenced in a study of neurological immune-mediated disorders. The making of cDNA relied on 5'RACE with 10-nucleotide random UMIs. In every sequencing run, more than 170 million TCR-beta sequences were generated from 15-18 subjects. TCRdb itself ran the 5' RACE reads through MiXCR, one entry per CDR3 protein. The table includes about 46,000 distinct CDR3 sequences, around 1.9% detected once. V lost 2 bases, J lost 7 bases, and 10 bases stayed unmatched. CDR3 size: 15 residues. The germline gives CDR1 SGHRS, CDR2 YFSETQ. The table lists this clonotype with many counts.

The V call is TRBV5-1, the J call TRBJ2-7, with 9 bases fitting TRBD2. This sequence was found in a woman between 35 and 50 years old with multiple sclerosis. Sequencing input: PBMCs. The CDR3: CASSLVAGAPGEQYF. CDR3 bases: TGCGCCAGCAGCTTAGTAGCGGGGGCTCCAGGTGAGCAGTACTTC.